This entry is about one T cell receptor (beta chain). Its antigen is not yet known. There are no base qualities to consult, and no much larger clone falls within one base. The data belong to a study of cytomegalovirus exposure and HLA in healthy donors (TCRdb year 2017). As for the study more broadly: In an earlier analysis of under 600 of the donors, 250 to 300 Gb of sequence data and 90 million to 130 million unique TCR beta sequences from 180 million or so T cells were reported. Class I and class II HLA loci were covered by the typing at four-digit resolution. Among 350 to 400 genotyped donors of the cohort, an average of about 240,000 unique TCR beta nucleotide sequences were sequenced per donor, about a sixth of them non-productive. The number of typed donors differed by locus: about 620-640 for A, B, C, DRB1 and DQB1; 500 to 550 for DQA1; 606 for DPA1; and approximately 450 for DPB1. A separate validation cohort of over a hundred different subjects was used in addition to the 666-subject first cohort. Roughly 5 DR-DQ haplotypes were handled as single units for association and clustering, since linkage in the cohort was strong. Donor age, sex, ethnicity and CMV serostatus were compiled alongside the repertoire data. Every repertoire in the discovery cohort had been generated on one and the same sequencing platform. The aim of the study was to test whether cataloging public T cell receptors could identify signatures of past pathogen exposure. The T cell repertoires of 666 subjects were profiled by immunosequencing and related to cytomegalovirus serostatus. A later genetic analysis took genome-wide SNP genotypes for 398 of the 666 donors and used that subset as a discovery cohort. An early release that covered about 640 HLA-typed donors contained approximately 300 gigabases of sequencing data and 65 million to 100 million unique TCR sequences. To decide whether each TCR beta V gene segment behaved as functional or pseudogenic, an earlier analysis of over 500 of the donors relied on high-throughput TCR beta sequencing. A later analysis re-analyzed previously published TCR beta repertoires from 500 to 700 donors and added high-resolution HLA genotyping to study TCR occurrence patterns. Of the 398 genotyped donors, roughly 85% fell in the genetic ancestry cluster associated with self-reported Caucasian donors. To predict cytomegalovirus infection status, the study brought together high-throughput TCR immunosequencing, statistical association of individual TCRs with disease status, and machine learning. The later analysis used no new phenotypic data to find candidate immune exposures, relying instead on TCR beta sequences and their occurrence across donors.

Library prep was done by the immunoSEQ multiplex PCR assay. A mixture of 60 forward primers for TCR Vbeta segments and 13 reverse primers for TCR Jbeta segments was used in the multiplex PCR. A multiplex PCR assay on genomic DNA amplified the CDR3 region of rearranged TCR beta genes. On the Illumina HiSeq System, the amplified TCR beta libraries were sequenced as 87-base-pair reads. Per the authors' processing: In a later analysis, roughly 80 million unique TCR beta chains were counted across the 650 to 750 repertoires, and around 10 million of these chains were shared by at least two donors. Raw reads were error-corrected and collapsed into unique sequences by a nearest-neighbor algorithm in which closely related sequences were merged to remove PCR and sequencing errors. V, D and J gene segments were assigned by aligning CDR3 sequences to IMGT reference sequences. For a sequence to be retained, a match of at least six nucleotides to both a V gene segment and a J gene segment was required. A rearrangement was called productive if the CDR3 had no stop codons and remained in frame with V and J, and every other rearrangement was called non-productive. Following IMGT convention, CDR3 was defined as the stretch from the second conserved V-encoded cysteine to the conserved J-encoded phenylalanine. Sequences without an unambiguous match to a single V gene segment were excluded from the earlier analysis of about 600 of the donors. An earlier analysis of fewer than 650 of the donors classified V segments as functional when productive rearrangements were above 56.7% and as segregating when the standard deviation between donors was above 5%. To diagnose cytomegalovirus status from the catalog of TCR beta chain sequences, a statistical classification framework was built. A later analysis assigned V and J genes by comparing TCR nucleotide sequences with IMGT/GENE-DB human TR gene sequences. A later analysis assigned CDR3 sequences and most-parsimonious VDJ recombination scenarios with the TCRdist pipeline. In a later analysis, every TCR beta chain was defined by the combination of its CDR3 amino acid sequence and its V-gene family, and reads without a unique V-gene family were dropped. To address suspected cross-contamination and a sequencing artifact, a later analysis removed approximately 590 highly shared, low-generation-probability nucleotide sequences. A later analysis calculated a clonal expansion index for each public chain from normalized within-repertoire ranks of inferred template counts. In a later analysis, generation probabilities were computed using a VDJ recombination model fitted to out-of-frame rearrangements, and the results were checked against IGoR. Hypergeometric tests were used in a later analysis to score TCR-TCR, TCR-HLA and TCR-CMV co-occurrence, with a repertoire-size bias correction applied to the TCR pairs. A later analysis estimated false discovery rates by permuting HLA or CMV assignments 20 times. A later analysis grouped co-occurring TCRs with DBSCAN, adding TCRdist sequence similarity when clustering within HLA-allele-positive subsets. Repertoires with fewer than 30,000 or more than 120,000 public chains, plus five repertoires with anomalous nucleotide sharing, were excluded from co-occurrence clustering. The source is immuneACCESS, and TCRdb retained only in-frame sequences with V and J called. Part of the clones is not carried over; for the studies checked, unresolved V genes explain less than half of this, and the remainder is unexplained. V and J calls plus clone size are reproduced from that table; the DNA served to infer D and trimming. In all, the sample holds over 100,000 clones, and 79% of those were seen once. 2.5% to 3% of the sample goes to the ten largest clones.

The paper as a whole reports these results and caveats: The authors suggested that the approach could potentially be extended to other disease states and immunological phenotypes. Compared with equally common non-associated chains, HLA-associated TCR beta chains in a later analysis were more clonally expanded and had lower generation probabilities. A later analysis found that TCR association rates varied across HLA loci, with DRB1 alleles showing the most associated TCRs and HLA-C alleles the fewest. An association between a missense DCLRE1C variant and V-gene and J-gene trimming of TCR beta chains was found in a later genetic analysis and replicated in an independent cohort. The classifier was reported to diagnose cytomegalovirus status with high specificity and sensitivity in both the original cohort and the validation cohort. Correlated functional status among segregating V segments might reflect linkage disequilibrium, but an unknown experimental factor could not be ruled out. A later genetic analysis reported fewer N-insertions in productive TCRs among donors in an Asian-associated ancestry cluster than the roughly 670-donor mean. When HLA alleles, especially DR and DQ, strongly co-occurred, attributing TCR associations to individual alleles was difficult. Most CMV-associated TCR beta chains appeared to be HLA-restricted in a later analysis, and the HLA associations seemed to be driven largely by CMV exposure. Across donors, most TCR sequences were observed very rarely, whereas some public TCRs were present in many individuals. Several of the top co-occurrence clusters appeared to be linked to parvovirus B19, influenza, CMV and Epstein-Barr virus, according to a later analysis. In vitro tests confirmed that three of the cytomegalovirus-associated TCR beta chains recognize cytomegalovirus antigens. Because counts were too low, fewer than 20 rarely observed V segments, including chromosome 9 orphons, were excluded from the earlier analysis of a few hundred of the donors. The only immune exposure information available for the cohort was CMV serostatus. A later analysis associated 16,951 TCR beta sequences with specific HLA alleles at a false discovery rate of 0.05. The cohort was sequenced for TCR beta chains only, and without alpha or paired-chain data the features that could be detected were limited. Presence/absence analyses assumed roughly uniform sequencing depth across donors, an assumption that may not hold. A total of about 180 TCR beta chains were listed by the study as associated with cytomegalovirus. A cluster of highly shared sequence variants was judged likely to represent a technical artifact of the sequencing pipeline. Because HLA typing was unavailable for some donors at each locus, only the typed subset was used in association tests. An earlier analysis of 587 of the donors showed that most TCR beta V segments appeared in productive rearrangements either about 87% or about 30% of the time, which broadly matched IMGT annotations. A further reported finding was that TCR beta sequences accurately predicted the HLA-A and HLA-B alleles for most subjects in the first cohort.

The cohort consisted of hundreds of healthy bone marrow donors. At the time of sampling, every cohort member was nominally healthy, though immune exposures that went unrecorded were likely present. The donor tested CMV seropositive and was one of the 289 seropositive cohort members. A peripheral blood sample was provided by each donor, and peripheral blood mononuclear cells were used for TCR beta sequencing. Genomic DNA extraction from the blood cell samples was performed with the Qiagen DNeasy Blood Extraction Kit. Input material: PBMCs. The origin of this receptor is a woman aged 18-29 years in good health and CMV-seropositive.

The CDR3 region reads CASSYSARGTEAFF. The DNA sequence is given as TGTGCCAGCAGTTACTCGGCCAGGGGAACTGAAGCTTTCTTT. This chain joins TRBV6-6 to TRBJ1-1; tentative D gene TRBD1, with 6 bases matching. As encoded in the germline V gene (reference sequence), CDR1 is MNHNY while CDR2 is SVGAGI. The trim is 0 bases for V and 5 bases for J, with a gap of 10 bases between the germline ends. Reading from cysteine to phenylalanine, the CDR3 counts 14 amino acids. Just CDR3 DNA is preserved here, 42 bases in frame from base 1.